This is a list of T cell receptor beta chains from one sample in a study of human T cells and chemical hapten exposure. TCRdb passed the RACE reads through MiXCR, listing each CDR3 protein once. The sample carries 350,000 to 450,000 distinct CDR3 sequences, 5.1% recorded once. The material was whole blood, obtained in connection with sensitization to the hapten diphenylcyclopropenone (DPC). These receptors came from a woman between 45 and 60 years old with alopecia areata. Some clones in this sample may be carry-over from other donors' samples. Both conserved end residues are part of each CDR3.

j_call,v_call,cdr3_aa
TRBJ2-7,TRBV28,CASSPQGYEQYF
TRBJ2-1,TRBV5-1,CASSTGLAGGNNEQFF
TRBJ1-1,TRBV6-5,CASSYFLRGGGTEAFF
TRBJ1-1,TRBV29-1,CSAWQGSTEAFF
TRBJ2-6,TRBV7-6,CASSLSTGPPSNGANVLTF
TRBJ1-1,TRBV6-5,CASSYLRMNTEAFF
TRBJ1-1,TRBV12-3/TRBV12-4,CASTLGQGITEAFF
TRBJ2-7,TRBV5-6,CASSLATGVVWPEQYF
TRBJ2-3,TRBV7-6,CASSLVEAWEADTQYF
TRBJ2-1,TRBV7-2,CASSSDGVSRDEQFF
TRBJ2-1,TRBV7-2,CASSPQRGGYNEQFF
TRBJ1-1,TRBV5-1,CASSPTLGKNTEAFF
TRBJ1-3,TRBV20-1,CSALSGNTIYF
TRBJ1-6,TRBV21-1,CASSKGPGVYSPLHF
TRBJ2-2,TRBV24-1,CATSDMGLTGELFF
TRBJ2-3,TRBV5-1,CASSFYSGGSAGTDTQYF
TRBJ1-1,TRBV20-1,CSAEQGKGTEAFF
TRBJ2-2,TRBV2,CASRRTQTGELFF
TRBJ2-1,TRBV30,CAWSWTSGRNEQFF
TRBJ2-3,TRBV4-1,CASSQDDSGGLLNTQYF
TRBJ2-7,TRBV6-5,CASSVRLAGGLYEQYF
TRBJ2-1,TRBV6-6,CASTDSGEDEQFF
TRBJ2-3,TRBV15,CATSPGGTDTQYF
TRBJ1-5,TRBV27,CASSPGTVRYSNQPQHF
TRBJ2-1,TRBV6-7,CARGSGRARNEQFF
TRBJ1-1,TRBV24-1,CATSDSGGLRTEAFF
TRBJ2-3,TRBV7-2,CAGGTGPDTQYF
TRBJ2-1,TRBV6-2/TRBV6-3,CASSYSARGRDEQFF
TRBJ1-6,TRBV4-3,CASSRFAQTADNSPLHF
TRBJ2-1,TRBV20-1,CSARDRGRVNEQFF
TRBJ2-7,TRBV4-3,CASSQAAGGPYEQYF
TRBJ1-3,TRBV2,CASTTEASGNTIYF
TRBJ1-2,TRBV5-1,CASSLGAVGDGYTF
TRBJ2-1,TRBV6-2/TRBV6-3,CASYISGGGNNEQFF
TRBJ2-1,TRBV25-1,CASTGQGYNEQFF
TRBJ2-7,TRBV20-1,CSARGSREQYF
TRBJ2-3,TRBV20-1,CSARGVPSTWSDTQYF
TRBJ1-2,TRBV7-9,CASSPDRGHGYGYTF
TRBJ2-7,TRBV28,CASSHSDSPYEQYF
TRBJ2-1,TRBV10-1,CASSDSGASYNEQFF
TRBJ1-1,TRBV7-3,CASSFRHQDEAFF
TRBJ2-1,TRBV7-2,CASSFQSGQGSHEQFF
TRBJ1-5,TRBV25-1,CASSDPHGQGNQPQHF
TRBJ2-3,TRBV12-3/TRBV12-4,CASSFSSGSSDTQYF
TRBJ1-6,TRBV5-6,CASSRGWQGNSPLHF
TRBJ2-6,TRBV20-1,CSARKGPGANVLTF
TRBJ2-3,TRBV2,CASSTGQFSTDTQYF
TRBJ2-1,TRBV19,CASSRTGPNEQFF
TRBJ2-3,TRBV7-6,CASSLQGTTDTQYF
TRBJ2-3,TRBV27,CASSRSNRGTDTQYF
TRBJ2-3,TRBV28,CASSYRGPSTDTQYF